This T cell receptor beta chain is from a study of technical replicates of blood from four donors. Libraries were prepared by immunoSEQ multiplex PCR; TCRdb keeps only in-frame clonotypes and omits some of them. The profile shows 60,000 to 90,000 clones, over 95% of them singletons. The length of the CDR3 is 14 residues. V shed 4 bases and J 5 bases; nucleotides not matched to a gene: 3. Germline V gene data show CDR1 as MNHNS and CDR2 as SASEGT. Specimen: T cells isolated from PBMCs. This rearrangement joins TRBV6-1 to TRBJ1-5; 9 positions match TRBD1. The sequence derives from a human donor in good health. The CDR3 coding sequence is TGTGCCAGCAGTGCTGGACAGGGGTATCAGCCCCAGCATTTT. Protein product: CASSAGQGYQPQHF.